A single sample gave rise to the 23 T cell receptor beta chains below, sequenced in a study of cytotoxic CD8 clonotypes in ibrutinib-treated CLL. Assay: immunoSEQ multiplex PCR; the TCRdb copy retains only in-frame clones and omits some. The sample includes 250,000 to 350,000 clones, more than 70% of them seen just once. Sequenced material: PBMCs, taken at disease progression, from a patient treated with ibrutinib. These receptor sequences come from a human donor with chronic lymphocytic leukemia.

The genes are TRBV10-2 and TRBJ2-1; no clear D gene. CDR3 length equals 15 residues. CDR1 and CDR2 from the germline V gene are WSHSY and SAAADI. Trimming removed 5 bases at V and 3 bases at J, with 14 bases between. The CDR3 here is CASSPRSSIYNEQFF. The CDR3 DNA follows: TGCGCCAGCAGTCCCCGTAGTAGCATCTACAATGAGCAGTTCTTC.

V and J are TRBV9 and TRBJ2-6, with D unclear. V was cut by 2 bases and J by 4 bases, with 10 bases left in between. From germline, CDR1 is SGDLS and CDR2 YYNGEE. The CDR3 sequence is 15 residues long. This CDR3 is CASSVGVLGANVLTF. Here the CDR3 DNA reads TGTGCCAGCAGCGTTGGGGTTCTCGGGGCCAACGTCCTGACTTTC. Full variable domain (missing parts from reference TRBV9 and TRBJ2-6): DSGVTQTPKHLITATGQRVTLRCSPRSGDLSVYWYQQSLDQGLQFLIQYYNGEERAKGNILERFSAQQFPDLHSELNLSSLELGDSALYFCASSVGVLGANVLTFGAGSRLTVL.

The chain links TRBV28 to TRBJ2-5, with 8 positions matching TRBD1. The CDR3 runs to 15 residues. Germline CDR1 reads MDHEN; CDR2 reads SYDVKM. V dropped 6 bases and J dropped 2; count of bases not matched to a gene: 8. The CDR3 nucleotides read TGTGCCAGCAGACCGCGGGACAGGAGACAAGAGACCCAGTACTTC. Translation: CASRPRDRRQETQYF.

The chain combines TRBV19 with TRBJ1-4; 11 positions agree with TRBD1. Germline V gene sequence: CDR1 LNHDA, CDR2 SQIVND (reference sequence). V was clipped by 4 bases and J by 7 bases; unmatched bases: 5. The CDR3 totals 15 residues. The CDR3 reads CASSKDRGQVEKLFF. The CDR3 nucleotides read TGTGCCAGTAGTAAGGACAGGGGGCAAGTTGAAAAACTGTTTTTT.

J is TRBJ2-2 and V is TRBV7-3; 14 nucleotides match TRBD2. The V gene's germline CDR1 is SGHTA and CDR2 FQGTGA. Trimming took 5 bases from V and 2 from J; bases not matched to a gene: 10. The CDR3 has 19 residues. CDR3 in amino acids: CASSHPGTSGGPNTGELFF. The CDR3 region has the DNA TGTGCCAGCAGCCACCCGGGGACTAGCGGGGGCCCTAACACCGGGGAGCTGTTTTTT.

The chain recombines TRBV5-1 with TRBJ1-4; a weak D match, TRBD1 (6 bases). V shed 4 bases and J shed 5 bases, with 18 bases lying between them. The CDR3 loop spans 16 amino acids. CDR1 is SGHRS, CDR2 YFSETQ, per germline. The CDR3 DNA reads as TGCGCCAGCAGCCCAAGGAGTGGGGGCTCAAATGAAAAACTGTTTTTT. Protein sequence: CASSPRSGGSNEKLFF.

This clone turned up a few times. The rearrangement links TRBV5-1 to TRBJ2-7, with 8 bases fitting TRBD1. CDR3 length equals 12 residues. The germline gives CDR1 SGHRS, CDR2 YFSETQ. The junction had 3 bases not matched to a gene; V was cut back by 4 bases and J by 6 bases. For the CDR3, the DNA is TGCGCCAGCAGCCTGACAGGGGCCGAGCAGTACTTC. This translates into CASSLTGAEQYF.

The chain has TRBV10-3 and TRBJ2-7; 11 bases fit TRBD1. This CDR3 spans 13 amino acids. In germline, CDR1 is ENHRY, CDR2 SYGVKD. The V and J ends lost 9 bases and 3 bases, in that order; junction bases with no gene match: 4. The CDR3 loop reads CAMGQGVDYEQYF. The CDR3 coding sequence is TGTGCCATGGGACAGGGGGTTGACTACGAGCAGTACTTC.

The V and J genes are TRBV5-5 and TRBJ1-2; D is unresolved. Germline V gene sequence: CDR1 SGHKS, CDR2 YYEKEE (reference sequence). CDR3 length: 13 residues. Trimming pared 4 bases from V and 4 bases from J, leaving 11 bases between. The CDR3 DNA is TGTGCCAGCAGCACCGCGGATTCCTATGGCTACACCTTC. Amino acid sequence: CASSTADSYGYTF.

The rearrangement joins TRBV29-1 to TRBJ2-5; D possibly uses TRBD1 or TRBD2 (5 bases each). CDR1 is SQVTM, CDR2 ANQGSEA, per germline. This CDR3 contains 15 residues. Deletions cut 8 bases from V and 5 bases from J, with 24 bases between. CDR3 bases: TGCAGCATTCCGTCCGAAGGGACGGATGAGGAGACCCAGTACTTC. Amino acid sequence: CSIPSEGTDEETQYF.

V is TRBV6-5 and J is TRBJ1-2, with D perhaps matching TRBD1 (5 bases). V was cut by 6 bases and J by 4 bases, with 12 bases left in between. The length of the CDR3 is 13 residues. CDR1 and CDR2 (germline): MNHEY, SVGAGI. The DNA of the CDR3 is TGTGCCAGCAGCCGGGACGGTCCCTATGGCTACACCTTC. Amino acids: CASSRDGPYGYTF.

This chain connects TRBV19 to TRBJ2-1; D might be TRBD1 (7 bases). Germline V lookup: CDR1 LNHDA, CDR2 SQIVND (reference sequence). The CDR3 length is 13 residues. V was pared by 2 bases and J by 9 bases, with 11 bases between. The CDR3 nucleotides read TGTGCCAGTAGTATAAGGGGGCGGGGTGAGCAGTTCTTC. It codes for CASSIRGRGEQFF.

V and J are TRBV10-1 and TRBJ2-7; 9 positions agree with TRBD1. V lost 6 bases and J lost 2; bases outside the gene matches: 5. The CDR3 sequence is 14 residues long. Looked up from germline, CDR1 is WNHNN and CDR2 is SYGVQD (reference sequence). The CDR3 region is CASSRDRAAYEQYF. The CDR3 DNA sequence: TGCGCCAGCAGCCGGGACAGGGCGGCCTACGAGCAGTACTTC.

CDR3 in amino acids: CASSAGAIYQETQYF. CDR3 DNA sequence: TGTGCCAGCAGCGCGGGGGCGATATACCAAGAGACCCAGTACTTC. V is TRBV7-2 and J is TRBJ2-5; D perhaps matches TRBD2 (7 bases). The V end lost 5 bases, the J end lost 0 bases, and 13 bases lay between the germline ends. The germline V gene encodes CDR1 SGHTA and CDR2 FQGNSA. The length of the CDR3 is 15 residues.

V usage is TRBV27 and J usage is TRBJ2-7, with TRBD2 matching 13 bases. V lost 5 bases and J lost 4; bases outside the gene matches: 8. Germline V gives CDR1 MNHEY, CDR2 SMNVEV (reference sequence). The CDR3 totals 16 residues. CDR3 residues: CASSQGTSGILYEQYF. CDR3 in DNA: TGTGCCAGCAGTCAGGGGACTAGCGGGATCTTATACGAGCAGTACTTC.

In this sample, this clone turned up once. The genes are TRBV15 and TRBJ1-1; D might be TRBD1 (5 bases). The CDR3 covers 14 residues. Trimming took 0 bases from V and 6 from J, leaving 11 bases between them. Germline CDR1 reads LNHNV; CDR2 reads YYDKDF (reference sequence). CDR3 protein: CATSRDFGAPEAFF. CDR3 bases: TGTGCCACCAGCAGAGATTTTGGGGCCCCTGAAGCTTTCTTT.

This chain joins TRBV4-1 and TRBJ2-3; 13 nucleotides match TRBD2. Germline loops: CDR1 MGHRA, CDR2 YSYEKL. This CDR3 has 18 residues. The V and J ends lost 2 bases and 7 bases, in that order; junction bases with no gene match: 12. The CDR3 DNA sequence: TGCGCCAGCAGCCAAAGGCTTTTTACTAGCGGGGGGGCAAATACGCAGTATTTT. Its protein product is CASSQRLFTSGGANTQYF.

The chain joins TRBV28 to TRBJ1-4; D call uncertain. Germline V gene sequence: CDR1 MDHEN, CDR2 SYDVKM. V was trimmed by 7 bases and J by 7 bases, leaving 13 bases between them. The CDR3 totals 13 residues. The CDR3 DNA sequence: TGTGCCAGCACCCGACCAAATGCTGAAAAACTGTTTTTT. Translating gives CASTRPNAEKLFF.

CDR3 loop: CASSPGQGSEAFF. The CDR3 region has the DNA TGTGCCAGCAGCCCTGGACAGGGCTCTGAAGCTTTCTTT. The chain carries TRBV7-3 and TRBJ1-1; TRBD1 matches 8 bases. There are 13 residues in the CDR3. Germline V CDR1 and CDR2: SGHTA, FQGTGA. V lost 5 bases, J lost 6 bases, and 5 bases stayed unmatched. The whole variable domain, remainder taken from reference TRBV7-3 and TRBJ1-1, is GAGVSQTPSNKVTEKGKYVELRCDPISGHTALYWYRQSLGQGPEFLIYFQGTGAADDSGLPNDRFFAVRPEGSVSTLKIQRTERGDSAVYLCASSPGQGSEAFFGQGTRLTVV.

The rearrangement uses TRBV11-2 and TRBJ2-2; 7 positions match TRBD2. This CDR3 is 17 amino acids long. Germline trimming cut 2 bases from V and 3 bases from J; bases unmatched to any gene: 9. Germline V gene lookup returns CDR1 SGHAT and CDR2 FQNNGV. CDR3 sequence: CASSLRPRLAYTGELFF. CDR3 DNA: TGTGCCAGCAGCTTAAGGCCGAGACTAGCCTACACCGGGGAGCTGTTTTTT.

The chain links TRBV9 to TRBJ1-6; D not resolved. This CDR3 has 15 amino acids. Germline-derived CDR1 and CDR2 are SGDLS and YYNGEE. V was cut by 2 bases and J by 4 bases, with 10 bases left in between. Here the CDR3 reads CASSVTASYNSPLHF. CDR3 nucleotides: TGTGCCAGCAGCGTCACAGCCAGTTATAATTCACCCCTCCACTTT.

V gene TRBV5-6 combines with J gene TRBJ1-4; 9 bases match TRBD1. The CDR3 covers 14 residues. In germline, CDR1 is SGHDT, CDR2 YYEEEE. V trimming: 6 bases; J trimming: 7 bases; junction bases outside the gene matches: 7. CDR3 DNA sequence: TGTGCCAGCAAAACAGGGGGCGCGGTTGAAAAACTGTTTTTT. This sequence encodes CASKTGGAVEKLFF.

This sequence joins TRBV9 and TRBJ2-7, with 9 bases fitting TRBD2. The CDR3 totals 15 residues. CDR1 and CDR2 (germline): SGDLS, YYNGEE. V lost 0 bases to trimming and J lost 3 bases; unmatched junction nucleotides: 4. CDR3: CASSVGTSAGYEQYF. CDR3 bases: TGTGCCAGCAGCGTAGGGACTAGCGCTGGCTACGAGCAGTACTTC.